The source of this TCR beta chain is a study of blood T cell repertoires in COVID-19. As for the study in general: Italy, Spain and the United States were the sources of the convalescent and acute COVID-19 samples.

Profiled with immunoSEQ multiplex PCR; TCRdb holds only in-frame clones, not every one. Of about 280,000 clones listed, roughly 89% are singletons. Trimming shortened V by 0 bases and J by 2 bases, and 16 bases separated the two germline ends. The CDR3 is 17 residues long. Participants spanned ages 18 to 89 years and resided in around 25 US areas. The sequencing sample was made of PBMCs or T cells enriched from blood (not recorded which). This TCR came from a woman under 30 with acute COVID-19. The rearrangement links TRBV5-3 to TRBJ2-3; possibly TRBD2 for D (5 bases). TRBV5-3 is known as an ORF, though its function is uncertain. The CDR3 DNA reads TGTGCCAGAAGCTTGGATACGGACTGCCCCGACACAGATACGCAGTATTTT. Protein sequence: CARSLDTDCPDTDTQYF.